This TCR beta chain was obtained from a study of cytomegalovirus exposure and HLA in healthy donors. Study-level background: There were 300 to 400 genotyped donors. Of these, roughly 80% fell in the genetic ancestry cluster associated with self-reported Caucasian donors.

As to this clone: What it binds is unknown.

Primers for the PCR totalled 60 Vbeta and 13 Jbeta. Libraries were prepared by immunoSEQ multiplex PCR; TCRdb keeps only in-frame clonotypes and omits some of them. Altogether around 50,000 clones are present, 70% to 85% being singletons, with the ten largest covering 1.5% to 2%. Notes on the study in general: Reports indicate that TCR beta sequences accurately predicted the HLA-A and HLA-B alleles of most subjects.

With 3 bases clipped from V and 6 bases from J, the junction kept 7 bases outside the gene matches. CDR1 and CDR2 from the germline V gene are SGHAT and FQNNGV. The CDR3 length is 14 residues. Sequencing used PBMCs. The chain joins TRBV11-2 to TRBJ2-7; 8 bases agree with TRBD1. The sequence was collected from a man aged 40-50 years in good health and CMV-seronegative. CDR3 protein: CASSLRTGSGEQYF. CDR3 in DNA: TGTGCCAGCAGCTTGCGGACAGGGTCTGGCGAGCAGTACTTC.